Sequencing of this TCR beta chain was carried out in a study of OX40 agonist ivuxolimab in advanced cancers. Background on the study: Those treated in dose escalation had hepatocellular carcinoma, melanoma, renal cell cancer or head and neck cancer.

Remarks on this clone: Its antigen is currently unknown.

V gave up 5 bases and J gave up 4 bases, with 14 bases separating them. The CDR3 consists of 13 residues. Germline V gene sequence: CDR1 GTSNPN, CDR2 SVGIG (reference sequence). The method was immunoSEQ multiplex PCR; TCRdb's version includes in-frame clones alone and lacks a portion of them. The table has tens of thousands of clones, roughly 84% seen once. The study, taken as a whole, reports: The mean number of expanded clones was higher in CD8+ T cells than in CD4+.

The sequence derives from an adult with an advanced solid tumor such as melanoma, head and neck, liver or kidney cancer. The sample was CD4+ or CD8+ T cells sorted from blood, taken in a trial of the OX40 agonist ivuxolimab. The chain combines TRBV30 with TRBJ1-2, with D unclear. The CDR3 loop is CAWQKDWSYGYTF. CDR3 in DNA: TGTGCCTGGCAAAAGGACTGGAGCTATGGCTACACCTTC.